This T cell receptor beta chain emerged from a study of spatial heterogeneity in lung cancer. This clonotype appeared many times. Antigen: not known. Each CDR3 protein is one row after TCRdb ran MiXCR on the 5' RACE reads. The sample shows 7,200 or so distinct CDR3 sequences, more than 10% of them seen only once. The CDR3 is made up of 14 amino acids. The germline V gene has CDR1 SQVTM and CDR2 ANQGSEA. V shed 3 bases and J 5 bases; nucleotides not matched to a gene: 5. As for time point: sample taken at primary tumor resection. Tumor, nontumor lung or frozen PBMC supplied whole RNA, sequenced without sorting. General study findings and limits: Intratumoral expanded alpha and beta TCR counts were found to track tumor mutation counts.

This receptor was taken from a male donor with early-stage non-small cell lung cancer. Material: lung tumor tissue, obtained at surgery. The chain has TRBV29-1 and TRBJ2-2; 8 positions match TRBD1. CDR3: CSVEAGGGTGELFF. As DNA, the CDR3 is TGCAGCGTTGAGGCAGGGGGCGGGACCGGGGAGCTGTTTTTT.